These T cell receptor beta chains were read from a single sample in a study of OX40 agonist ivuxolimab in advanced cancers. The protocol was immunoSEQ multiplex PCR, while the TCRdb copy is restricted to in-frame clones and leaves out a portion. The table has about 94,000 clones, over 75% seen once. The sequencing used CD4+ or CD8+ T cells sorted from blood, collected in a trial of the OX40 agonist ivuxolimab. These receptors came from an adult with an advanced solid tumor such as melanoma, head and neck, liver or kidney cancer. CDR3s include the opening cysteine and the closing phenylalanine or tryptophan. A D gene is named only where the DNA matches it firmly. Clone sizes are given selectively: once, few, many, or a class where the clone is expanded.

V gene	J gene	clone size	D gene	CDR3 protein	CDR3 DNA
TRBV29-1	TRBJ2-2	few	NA	CSVSETGELFF	TGCAGCGTTTCGGAAACCGGGGAGCTGTTTTTT
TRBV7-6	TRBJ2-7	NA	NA	CASSLAPSGYEQYF	TGTGCCAGCAGCTTAGCCCCCTCGGGGTACGAGCAGTACTTC
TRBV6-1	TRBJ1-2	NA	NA	CASSDSTNYGYTF	TGTGCCAGCAGTGATAGCACTAACTATGGCTACACCTTC
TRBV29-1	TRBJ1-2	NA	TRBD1	CSVQTPDRDGALWGYTF	TGCAGCGTCCAAACCCCCGACAGGGATGGCGCTCTATGGGGCTACACCTTC
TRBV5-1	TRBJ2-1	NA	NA	CASSLVRSSYNEQFF	TGCGCCAGCAGCTTGGTAAGGAGCTCCTACAATGAGCAGTTCTTC
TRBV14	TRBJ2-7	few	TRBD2	CASSRTGTRVYEQYF	TGTGCCAGCAGCCGAACCGGGACTAGAGTCTACGAGCAGTACTTC
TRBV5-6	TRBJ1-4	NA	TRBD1	CASSRDSLKATNEKLFF	TGTGCCAGCAGTCGGGACAGCTTAAAAGCAACTAATGAAAAACTGTTTTTT
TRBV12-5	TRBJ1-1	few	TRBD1	CASGFGTGTRNTEAFF	TGTGCTAGTGGTTTCGGGACAGGGACTAGGAACACTGAAGCTTTCTTT
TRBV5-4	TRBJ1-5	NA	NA	CASSYGNDKYSNQPQHF	TGTGCCAGCAGCTATGGAAACGACAAGTATAGCAATCAGCCCCAGCATTTT
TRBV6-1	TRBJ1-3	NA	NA	CASRVAAGNTIYF	TGTGCCAGCAGGGTCGCAGCTGGAAACACCATATATTTT
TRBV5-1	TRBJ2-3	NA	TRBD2	CASRASGGAFTDTQYF	TGCGCCAGCCGCGCCAGCGGGGGGGCGTTTACAGATACGCAGTATTTT
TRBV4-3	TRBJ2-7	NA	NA	CASSQDGGSRSYEQYF	TGCGCCAGCAGCCAAGATGGGGGGAGTAGGTCCTACGAGCAGTACTTC
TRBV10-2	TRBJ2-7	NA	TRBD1	CASSAGQGNYEQYF	TGCGCCAGCAGTGCGGGACAGGGGAACTACGAGCAGTACTTC
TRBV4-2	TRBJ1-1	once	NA	CASSRSMNTEAFF	TGTGCCAGCAGCCGGTCCATGAACACTGAAGCTTTCTTT
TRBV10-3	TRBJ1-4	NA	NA	CAAGASGDWEKLFF	TGTGCCGCCGGGGCGTCTGGTGATTGGGAAAAACTGTTTTTT
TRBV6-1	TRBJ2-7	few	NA	CASSEGDHYEQYF	TGTGCCAGCAGTGAAGGGGACCACTACGAGCAGTACTTC
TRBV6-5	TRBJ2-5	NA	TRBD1	CASSYTGTGRETQYF	TGTGCCAGCAGTTACACCGGGACAGGGCGAGAGACCCAGTACTTC
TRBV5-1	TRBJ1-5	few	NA	CASSLSGASNQPQHF	TGCGCCAGCAGCCTGAGCGGGGCTTCCAATCAGCCCCAGCATTTT
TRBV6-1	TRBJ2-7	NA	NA	CASSEVLAAYEQYF	TGTGCCAGCAGTGAAGTGCTAGCAGCCTACGAGCAGTACTTC
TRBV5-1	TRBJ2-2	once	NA	CASSFTGRNTGELFF	TGCGCCAGCAGCTTTACAGGGCGGAACACCGGGGAGCTGTTTTTT
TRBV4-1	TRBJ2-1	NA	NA	CASSQVGLNNEQFF	TGCGCCAGCAGCCAAGTAGGCCTCAACAATGAGCAGTTCTTC
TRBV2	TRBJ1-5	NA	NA	CASSGENGNQPQHF	TGTGCCAGCAGTGGGGAGAATGGCAATCAGCCCCAGCATTTT
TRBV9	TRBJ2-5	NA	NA	CASSGPRQGVQETQYF	TGTGCCAGCAGCGGACCTCGCCAGGGTGTACAAGAGACCCAGTACTTC
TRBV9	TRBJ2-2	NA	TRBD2	CASSVGTSGGSVTGELFF	TGTGCCAGCAGCGTAGGGACTAGCGGGGGGAGCGTAACCGGGGAGCTGTTTTTT
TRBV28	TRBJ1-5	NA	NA	CASSLSPGHQPQHF	TGTGCCAGCAGTTTATCTCCAGGACATCAGCCCCAGCATTTT
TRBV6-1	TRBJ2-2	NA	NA	CASRADGELFF	TGTGCCAGCAGGGCCGACGGGGAGCTGTTTTTT
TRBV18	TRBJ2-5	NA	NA	CASSRGGNQETQYF	TGTGCCAGCTCAAGGGGCGGCAACCAAGAGACCCAGTACTTC
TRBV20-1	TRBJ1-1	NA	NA	CSAAVRGEAFF	TGCAGTGCCGCCGTCAGGGGTGAAGCTTTCTTT
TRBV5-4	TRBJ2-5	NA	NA	CASSLKYQETQYF	TGTGCCAGCAGCTTGAAATACCAAGAGACCCAGTACTTC
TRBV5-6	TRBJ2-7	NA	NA	CASSLGAYEQYF	TGTGCCAGCAGCTTGGGGGCCTACGAGCAGTACTTC
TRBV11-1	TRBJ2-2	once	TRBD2	CASSLTSGFIGELFF	TGTGCCAGCAGCTTGACTAGCGGGTTCATCGGGGAGCTGTTTTTT
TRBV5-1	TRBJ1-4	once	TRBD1	CASSPGQGMINEKLFF	TGCGCCAGCAGCCCAGGACAGGGGATGATTAATGAAAAACTGTTTTTT
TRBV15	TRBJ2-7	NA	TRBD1	CATSRGGQGGSYEQYF	TGTGCCACCAGCAGAGGGGGACAGGGTGGGTCCTACGAGCAGTACTTC